The sequence of this T cell receptor (beta chain) was determined in a study of PD-L1 blockade in urothelial cancer. As for the study in general: Previous chemotherapy exposure amounted to 0 to 3 regimens for patients.

This sample's time point: peripheral blood 6 weeks after treatment start. TCRdb keeps only in-frame clones here, not all; method: immunoSEQ multiplex PCR. The sample lists 35,000 to 55,000 clones, about four fifths seen once, with more than 12% in the top ten. The germline V gene encodes CDR1 LNHDA and CDR2 SQIVND (reference sequence). V was cut by 5 bases and J by 7 bases, with 15 bases left in between. CDR3 length: 15 amino acids. The V call is TRBV19, the J call TRBJ1-6; D is possibly TRBD1 (6 bases). This receptor was obtained from a man in his sixties with urothelial cancer. The material was PBMCs, obtained around atezolizumab (anti-PD-L1) treatment. CDR3 nucleotide sequence: TGTGCCAGTAGTGTCGAGGGGGTTGGGAATTCACCCCTCCACTTT. Its protein is CASSVEGVGNSPLHF.